The 18 T cell receptor beta chains given below trace back to one sample, sequenced in a study of T cells in Graves' hyperthyroidism and ophthalmopathy. RNA transcripts yielded amplified TCR beta CDR3 regions. The HTBI primer set was used in a first-round RT-PCR of the TCR CDR3. Each CDR3 protein is one row after TCRdb ran MiXCR on the multiplex PCR reads. The sample gives 210,000 or so distinct CDR3 sequences, roughly 17% of which show up once; approximately 50% is in the top ten. The sample consisted of blood. These receptors all stem from a man aged 45-65 years with Graves' hyperthyroidism.

Ten or more counts support this clonotype. V is TRBV6-5 and J is TRBJ1-2, with TRBD1 matching 7 bases. The trim removed 2 bases at V and 4 bases at J, leaving 4 bases unmatched. The CDR3 has 14 amino acids. Per germline, CDR1 MNHEY and CDR2 SVGAGI. The CDR3 reads CASSYQGGRYGYTF. The CDR3 region has the DNA TGTGCCAGCAGTTACCAGGGGGGCCGCTATGGCTACACCTTC.

Ten or more counts support this clonotype. This chain uses TRBV7-2 with TRBJ2-7, with a weak D call TRBD2 (5 bases). There are 14 residues in the CDR3. The V end was cut by 5 bases, the J end by 6 bases, with 17 bases between. Per the germline V gene, CDR1 is SGHTA and CDR2 is FQGNSA. CDR3 region: CASSHPRGVGEQYF. The DNA for the CDR3 is TGTGCCAGCAGCCACCCCCGGGGAGTGGGCGAGCAGTACTTC.

V is TRBV6-5 and J is TRBJ2-7; the D is unclear. Trimming pared 4 bases from V and 6 bases from J, leaving 13 bases between. The CDR3 sequence is 13 residues long. The V gene's germline CDR1 is MNHEY and CDR2 SVGAGI. CDR3: CASSLGRAVEQYF. The DNA for the CDR3 is TGTGCCAGCAGTTTGGGTCGGGCTGTCGAGCAGTACTTC.

This clonotype was recorded at least ten times. The chain joins TRBV7-2 to TRBJ2-5; 9 nucleotides line up with TRBD2. The junction had 9 bases not matched to a gene; V was cut back by 5 bases and J by 2 bases. There are 16 residues in the CDR3. In germline, CDR1 is SGHTA, CDR2 FQGNSA. As DNA, the CDR3 is TGTGCCAGCAGCCCCTCCCTAGCGGGGATTCAAGAGACCCAGTACTTC. Residues: CASSPSLAGIQETQYF.

This clonotype appeared many times. V usage is TRBV6-1 and J usage is TRBJ1-1; 7 bases agree with TRBD1. Trimming took 4 bases from V and 6 from J; bases not matched to a gene: 5. Germline lookup yields CDR1 MNHNS and CDR2 SASEGT. CDR3 length equals 13 residues. For the CDR3, the DNA is TGTGCCAGCAGTGTTACAGGGGATGCTGAAGCTTTCTTT. It is translated as CASSVTGDAEAFF.

In this sample, this clonotype turned up many times. The chain recombines TRBV11-1 with TRBJ1-1; maybe TRBD1 (6 bases). V gave up 2 bases and J gave up 5 bases, with 27 bases separating them. The germline gives CDR1 SGHAT, CDR2 FQDESV (reference sequence). The CDR3 runs to 19 residues. The CDR3 region is CASSLSLGARGWKWTEAFF. Written as DNA, the CDR3 is TGTGCCAGCAGCTTATCTCTGGGGGCAAGAGGGTGGAAATGGACTGAAGCTTTCTTT.

This clonotype has only a few counts. The V and J genes are TRBV3-1 and TRBJ2-7, with 9 bases identical to TRBD2. With V trimmed by 5 bases and J by 2 bases, 16 bases remained unmatched. CDR1 LGHDT and CDR2 YNNKEL come from the germline V gene (reference sequence). The CDR3 has 18 amino acids. The CDR3 DNA sequence: TGTGCCAGCAGCTCCTATACCGGGACTAGCCCGAGAGCCTACGAGCAGTACTTC. This codes for CASSSYTGTSPRAYEQYF.

This clonotype was counted at least ten times. This chain uses TRBV20-1 with TRBJ2-5; no clear D. Per the germline V gene, CDR1 is DFQATT and CDR2 is SNEGSKA (reference sequence). The CDR3 is made up of 15 amino acids. V gave up 0 bases and J gave up 2 bases, with 13 bases separating them. In nucleotides, the CDR3 is TGCAGTGCTAGAGATTCGATGCGGCAACAAGAGACCCAGTACTTC. Encoded protein: CSARDSMRQQETQYF.

The CDR3 spells CAWTLGGEAFF. Written as DNA, the CDR3 is TGTGCCTGGACCCTGGGGGGTGAAGCTTTCTTT. V usage is TRBV30 and J usage is TRBJ1-1; perhaps TRBD1 as D (5 bases). V shed 4 bases and J shed 7 bases, with 10 bases lying between them. Germline V gives CDR1 GTSNPN, CDR2 SVGIG (reference sequence). The CDR3 consists of 11 residues.

The genes are TRBV6-4 and TRBJ2-3; 9 bases match TRBD2. This CDR3 contains 15 residues. V gave up 3 bases and J gave up 6 bases; unmatched junction bases: 7. CDR1 MRHNA and CDR2 SNTAGT come from the germline V gene. CDR3 loop: CASSEVAGEGDTQYF. The CDR3 DNA is TGTGCCAGCAGTGAAGTAGCGGGAGAAGGCGATACGCAGTATTTT.

This clonotype was counted many times. J is TRBJ1-1 and V is TRBV5-1; D call uncertain. Trimming pared 0 bases from V and 6 bases from J, leaving 9 bases between. Looked up from germline, CDR1 is SGHRS and CDR2 is YFSETQ. The CDR3 spans 13 residues. The CDR3 reads CASSLGLEAEAFF. The CDR3 nucleotides read TGCGCCAGCAGCTTGGGCCTTGAGGCTGAAGCTTTCTTT.

This clonotype has ten or more counts. CDR3 sequence: CASTSVSSYNEQFF. CDR3 DNA: TGTGCCAGCACCTCCGTCAGCTCCTACAATGAGCAGTTCTTC. This sequence joins TRBV12-3 or TRBV12-4 and TRBJ2-1; no definite D call. Trimming took 7 bases from V and 0 from J, leaving 10 bases between them. CDR3 length: 14 residues.

This clonotype was seen only a few times. The J gene is TRBJ1-6, the V gene TRBV15; D might be TRBD1 (5 bases). Per germline, CDR1 LNHNV and CDR2 YYDKDF (reference sequence). CDR3 length: 15 residues. V shed 0 bases and J shed 6 bases, with 9 bases lying between them. The CDR3 DNA follows: TGTGCCACCAGCAGAGACCAGAGGGGTAATTCACCCCTCCACTTT. It encodes CATSRDQRGNSPLHF.

This clonotype was recorded many times. The CDR3 coding sequence is TGTGCCAGCAGCCGCACGAACCTATATGGCTACACCTTC. Its protein is CASSRTNLYGYTF. V and J are TRBV11-3 and TRBJ1-2; D is ambiguous. V was trimmed by 5 bases and J by 5 bases, leaving 12 bases between them. Germline V gives CDR1 SGHNT, CDR2 YENEEA. The CDR3 has 13 amino acids.

This clonotype was seen many times. The chain links TRBV7-2 to TRBJ1-3; D is possibly TRBD1 (6 bases). Germline assignment: CDR1 SGHTA and CDR2 FQGNSA. The V and J ends lost 2 bases and 0 bases respectively, with 14 bases between them. This CDR3 region has 17 residues. CDR3 residues: CASSLRSTGYSGNTIYF. DNA of the CDR3: TGTGCCAGCAGCTTAAGGTCGACAGGTTACTCTGGAAACACCATATATTTT.

J is TRBJ2-6 and V is TRBV29-1; 7 bases align to TRBD1. CDR1 SQVTM and CDR2 ANQGSEA come from the germline V gene. The V segment lost 5 bases and the J segment 2 bases; nucleotides outside the gene matches: 3. The CDR3 length is 14 residues. The CDR3 here is CSVIGGPGANVLTF. CDR3 DNA sequence: TGCAGCGTTATAGGGGGCCCTGGGGCCAACGTCCTGACTTTC.

In this sample, this clonotype turned up a few times. The V and J genes are TRBV5-5 and TRBJ1-2; TRBD1 might be the D (6 bases). Per germline, CDR1 SGHKS and CDR2 YYEKEE (reference sequence). V was trimmed by 2 bases and J by 4 bases, leaving 18 bases between them. This CDR3 is 16 amino acids long. CDR3 sequence reads: CASSLTIRGEAYGYTF. The CDR3 region has the DNA TGTGCCAGCAGCTTAACCATCAGGGGTGAGGCCTATGGCTACACCTTC.

This clonotype was detected many times. The rearrangement links TRBV3-1 to TRBJ2-5, with D unclear. There are 14 residues in the CDR3. V dropped 6 bases and J dropped 2 bases, with 13 bases sitting between them. CDR1 and CDR2 (germline): LGHDT, YNNKEL (reference sequence). The DNA for the CDR3 is TGTGCCAGCAGTCAGTTTCTGGGGCAAGAGACCCAGTACTTC. Translation gives CASSQFLGQETQYF.